A single sample is the source of the 10 T cell receptor beta chains below, sequenced in a study of CD8 T cells in ankylosing spondylitis. Findings of the study overall: Roughly 8 highly homologous variants made up a TCR beta motif that seemed to typify ankylosing spondylitis blood.

TCRdb recomputed calls from the 5' RACE reads with MiXCR, one row per CDR3 protein. The sample lists about 400,000 distinct CDR3 sequences, around 20% occurring once. Their target antigens are unknown. What was sequenced was blood, either unsorted or a sorted T cell fraction (not recorded which). The source is a male donor with ankylosing spondylitis.

The sample holds many counts of this clonotype. The V gene is TRBV7-2, the J gene TRBJ1-4; TRBD1 agrees at 9 bases. Germline CDR1 and CDR2: SGHTA and FQGNSA. This CDR3 has 15 amino acids. V dropped 3 bases and J dropped 3; count of bases not matched to a gene: 2. This CDR3 reads CASSLYRGPNEKLFF. CDR3 nucleotides: TGTGCCAGCAGCTTGTACAGGGGGCCTAATGAAAAACTGTTTTTT.

This clonotype was counted a few times. This chain links TRBV2 with TRBJ2-7, with D possibly being TRBD2 (6 bases). Germline V gene data show CDR1 as SNHLY and CDR2 as FYNNEI. The germline V and J ends were trimmed by 7 bases and 1 base, with 14 bases remaining between them. The CDR3 covers 14 residues. The CDR3 nucleotides read TGTGCCAGCAACGAAGGCCGGGGGTCCTACGAGCAGTACTTC. It translates to CASNEGRGSYEQYF.

The chain uses TRBV11-1 and TRBJ2-1; D ambiguous. From germline, CDR1 is SGHAT and CDR2 FQDESV (reference sequence). Trimming removed 5 bases at V and 8 bases at J, with 10 bases between. CDR3 size: 12 residues. The CDR3: CASSPNRDEQFF. The CDR3 bases are TGTGCCAGCAGCCCTAACCGGGATGAGCAGTTCTTC.

The chain links TRBV7-3 to TRBJ2-7; D may be TRBD1 or TRBD2 (5 bases each). Germline CDR1 reads SGHTA; CDR2 reads FQGTGA. Trimming shortened V by 3 bases and J by 7 bases, and 16 bases separated the two germline ends. The CDR3 is made up of 14 amino acids. CDR3 loop: CASSFQGSSGEQYF. In DNA form, the CDR3 reads TGTGCCAGCAGCTTTCAGGGTTCGTCGGGGGAGCAGTACTTC.

The V gene is TRBV12-3 or TRBV12-4, the J gene TRBJ2-1, with 8 bases lining up with TRBD2. J was trimmed by 8 bases and V by 2 bases; bases with no gene match: 11. CDR3 length equals 16 residues. The CDR3 protein is CASSLFSGRALDEQFF. As DNA, the CDR3 is TGTGCCAGCAGTTTATTTTCCGGGAGGGCCCTCGATGAGCAGTTCTTC.

This clonotype was counted between two and nine times. The rearrangement joins TRBV4-3 to TRBJ1-4; D call uncertain. Trimming removed 0 bases at V and 5 bases at J, with 10 bases between. Germline CDR1 LGHNA, CDR2 YSLEER. The CDR3 spans 15 residues. DNA of the CDR3: TGCGCCAGCAGCCAAGAGCTTGCCAGGAATGAAAAACTGTTTTTT. As protein: CASSQELARNEKLFF.

This clonotype showed up many times. The chain has TRBV5-1 and TRBJ2-1; TRBD2 agrees at 9 bases. Germline assignment: CDR1 SGHRS and CDR2 YFSETQ. After removal of 2 bases from V and 15 bases from J, the junction contained 12 bases not matched to a gene. This CDR3 comprises 14 residues. CDR3 amino acids: CASSLISGRSFAFF. CDR3 in DNA: TGCGCCAGCAGCTTAATTAGCGGGAGATCTTTCGCGTTCTTC.

This clonotype was seen only a few times. This chain joins TRBV30 and TRBJ2-6; D not resolved. The CDR3 is 14 amino acids. CDR1 is GTSNPN and CDR2 is SVGIG in the germline V gene (reference sequence). V was trimmed by 3 bases and J by 0 bases, leaving 6 bases between them. The CDR3 sequence is CAWSRDSGANVLTF. DNA of the CDR3: TGTGCCTGGAGCCGCGACTCTGGGGCCAACGTCCTGACTTTC.

The sample holds many counts of this clonotype. The chain uses TRBV20-1 and TRBJ2-1; the match to TRBD2 covers 11 bases. The CDR3 is 14 residues long. Losses at the gene ends were 6 bases for V and 10 bases for J; bases not matched to a gene: 11. CDR1 is DFQATT and CDR2 is SNEGSKA in the germline V gene (reference sequence). This CDR3 is CSARGLAGGWEQFF. The CDR3, as DNA: TGCAGTGCCCGAGGGCTAGCGGGAGGATGGGAGCAGTTCTTC.

The V and J genes are TRBV6-1 and TRBJ2-3, with 13 bases matching TRBD2. Germline CDR1 is MNHNS and CDR2 is SASEGT. The junction had 7 bases not matched to a gene; V was cut back by 6 bases and J by 4 bases. The CDR3 covers 16 residues. Written as DNA, the CDR3 is TGTGCCAGCAGCCGCCGACTAGCGGGAGGATCAGATACGCAGTATTTT. Translating it yields CASSRRLAGGSDTQYF.